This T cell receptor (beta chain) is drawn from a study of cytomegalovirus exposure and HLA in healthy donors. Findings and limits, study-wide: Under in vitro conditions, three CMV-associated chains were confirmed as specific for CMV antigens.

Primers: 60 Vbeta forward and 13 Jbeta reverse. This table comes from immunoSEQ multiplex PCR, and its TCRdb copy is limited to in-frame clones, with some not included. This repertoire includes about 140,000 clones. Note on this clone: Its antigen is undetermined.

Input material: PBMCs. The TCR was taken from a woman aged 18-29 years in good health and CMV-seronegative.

CDR3 sequence (DNA): TGTGCCAGTAGTACCCGGGACAGGAACACCGGGGAGCTGTTTTTT. Translated: CASSTRDRNTGELFF. This chain joins TRBV19 and TRBJ2-2; TRBD1 matches 7 bases. J lost 1 base, V lost 4 bases, and 3 bases had no gene match. CDR1 is LNHDA, CDR2 SQIVND, per germline (reference sequence). The CDR3 runs to 15 residues.